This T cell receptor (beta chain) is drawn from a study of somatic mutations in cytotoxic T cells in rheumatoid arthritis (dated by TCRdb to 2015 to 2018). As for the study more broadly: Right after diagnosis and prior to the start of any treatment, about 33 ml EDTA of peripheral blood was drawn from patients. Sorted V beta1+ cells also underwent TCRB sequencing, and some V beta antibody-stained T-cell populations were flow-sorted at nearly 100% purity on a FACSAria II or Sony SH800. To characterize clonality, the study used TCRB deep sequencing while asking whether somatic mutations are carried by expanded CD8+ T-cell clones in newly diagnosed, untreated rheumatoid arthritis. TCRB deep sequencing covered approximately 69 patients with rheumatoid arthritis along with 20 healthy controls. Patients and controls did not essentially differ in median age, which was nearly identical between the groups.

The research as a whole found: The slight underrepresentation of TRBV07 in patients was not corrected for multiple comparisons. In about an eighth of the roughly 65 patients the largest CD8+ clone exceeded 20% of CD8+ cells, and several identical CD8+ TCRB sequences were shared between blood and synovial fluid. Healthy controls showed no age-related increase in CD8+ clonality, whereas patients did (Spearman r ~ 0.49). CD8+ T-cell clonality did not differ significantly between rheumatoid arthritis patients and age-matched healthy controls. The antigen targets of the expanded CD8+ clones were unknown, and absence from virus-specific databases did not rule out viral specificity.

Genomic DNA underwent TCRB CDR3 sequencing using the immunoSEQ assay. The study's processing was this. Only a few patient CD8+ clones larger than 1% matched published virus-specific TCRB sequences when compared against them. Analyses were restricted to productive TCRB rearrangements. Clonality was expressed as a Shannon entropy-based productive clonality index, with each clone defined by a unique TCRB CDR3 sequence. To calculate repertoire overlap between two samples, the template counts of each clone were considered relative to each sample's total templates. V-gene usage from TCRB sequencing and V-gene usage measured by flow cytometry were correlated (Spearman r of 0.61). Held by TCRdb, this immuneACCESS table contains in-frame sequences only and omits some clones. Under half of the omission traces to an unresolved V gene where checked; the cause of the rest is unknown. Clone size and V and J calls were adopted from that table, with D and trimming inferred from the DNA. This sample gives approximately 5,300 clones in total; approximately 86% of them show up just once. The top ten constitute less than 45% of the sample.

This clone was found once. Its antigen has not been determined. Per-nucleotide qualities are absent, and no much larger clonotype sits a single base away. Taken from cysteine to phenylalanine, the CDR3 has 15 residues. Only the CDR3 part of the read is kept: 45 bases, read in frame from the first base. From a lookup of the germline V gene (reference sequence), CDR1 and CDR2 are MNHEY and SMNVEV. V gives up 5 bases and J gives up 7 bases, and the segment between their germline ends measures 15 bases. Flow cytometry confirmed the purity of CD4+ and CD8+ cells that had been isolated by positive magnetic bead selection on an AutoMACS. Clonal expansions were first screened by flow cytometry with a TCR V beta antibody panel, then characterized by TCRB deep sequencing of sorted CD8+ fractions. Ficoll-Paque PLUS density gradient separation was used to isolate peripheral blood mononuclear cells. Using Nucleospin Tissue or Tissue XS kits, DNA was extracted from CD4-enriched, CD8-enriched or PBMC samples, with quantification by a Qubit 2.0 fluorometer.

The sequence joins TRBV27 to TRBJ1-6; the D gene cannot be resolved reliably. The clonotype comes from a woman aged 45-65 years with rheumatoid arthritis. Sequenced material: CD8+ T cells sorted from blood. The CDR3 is CASSPLSDGNSPLHF. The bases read TGTGCCAGCAGTCCTCTTAGTGACGGGAATTCACCCCTCCACTTT.